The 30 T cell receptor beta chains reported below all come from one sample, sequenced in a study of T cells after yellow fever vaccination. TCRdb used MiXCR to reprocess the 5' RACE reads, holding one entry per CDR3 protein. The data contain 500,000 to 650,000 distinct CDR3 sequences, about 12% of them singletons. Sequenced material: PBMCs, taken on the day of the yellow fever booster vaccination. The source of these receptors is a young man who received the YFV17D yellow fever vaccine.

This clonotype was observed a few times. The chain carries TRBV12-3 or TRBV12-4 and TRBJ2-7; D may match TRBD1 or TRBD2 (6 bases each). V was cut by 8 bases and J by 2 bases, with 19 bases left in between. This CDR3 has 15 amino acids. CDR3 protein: CASSLGGLTAYEQYF. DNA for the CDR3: TGTGCCAGCTCCCTAGGGGGACTTACTGCCTACGAGCAGTACTTC.

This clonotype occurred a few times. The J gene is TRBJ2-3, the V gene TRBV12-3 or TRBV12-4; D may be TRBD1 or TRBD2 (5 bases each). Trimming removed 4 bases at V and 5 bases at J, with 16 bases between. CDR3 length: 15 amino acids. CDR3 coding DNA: TGTGCCAGCAGTTACCGAAAGAATGGGGGAGATACGCAGTATTTT. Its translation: CASSYRKNGGDTQYF.

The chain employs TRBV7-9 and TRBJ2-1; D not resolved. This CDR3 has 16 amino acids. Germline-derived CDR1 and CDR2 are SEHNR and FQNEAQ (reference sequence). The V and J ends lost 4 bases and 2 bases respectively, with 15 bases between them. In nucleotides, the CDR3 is TGTGCCAGCAGCTCCCGTGAAGCCGGAACCTACAATGAGCAGTTCTTC. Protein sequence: CASSSREAGTYNEQFF.

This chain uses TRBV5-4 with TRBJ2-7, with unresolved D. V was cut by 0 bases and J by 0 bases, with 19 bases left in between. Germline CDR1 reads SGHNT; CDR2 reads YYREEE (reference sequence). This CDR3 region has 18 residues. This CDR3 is CASSLGEVPTVGSYEQYF. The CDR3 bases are TGTGCCAGCAGCTTGGGCGAGGTGCCGACTGTCGGCTCCTACGAGCAGTACTTC.

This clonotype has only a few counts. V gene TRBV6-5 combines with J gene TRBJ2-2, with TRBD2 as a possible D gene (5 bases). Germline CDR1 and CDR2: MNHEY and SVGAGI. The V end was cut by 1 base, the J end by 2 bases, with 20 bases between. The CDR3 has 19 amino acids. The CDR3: CASSYYSSHHNPNTGELFF. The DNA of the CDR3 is TGTGCCAGCAGTTACTATTCTAGCCACCATAACCCCAACACCGGGGAGCTGTTTTTT.

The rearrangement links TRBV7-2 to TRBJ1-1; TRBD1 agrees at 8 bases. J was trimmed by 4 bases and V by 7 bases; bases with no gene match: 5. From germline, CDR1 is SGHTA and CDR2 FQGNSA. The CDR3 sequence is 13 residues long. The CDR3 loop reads CASTRTGTTEAFF. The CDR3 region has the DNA TGTGCCAGCACCCGGACAGGGACCACTGAAGCTTTCTTT.

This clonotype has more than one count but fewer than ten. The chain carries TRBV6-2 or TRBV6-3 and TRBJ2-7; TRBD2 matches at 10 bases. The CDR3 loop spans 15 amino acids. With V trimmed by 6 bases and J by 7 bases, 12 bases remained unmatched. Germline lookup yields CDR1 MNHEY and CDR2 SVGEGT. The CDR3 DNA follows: TGTGCCAGCAGGCCCTCGAGCGGGAGGGCAGAAGAGCAGTACTTC. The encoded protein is CASRPSSGRAEEQYF.

For the CDR3, the DNA is TGTGCCAGCGGGACAGGGGGACGCGAGACCCAGTACTTC. Translating gives CASGTGGRETQYF. The V gene is TRBV2, the J gene TRBJ2-5, with 11 bases fitting TRBD1. J gave up 5 bases and V 8 bases, and 4 bases lay outside the gene matches. The CDR3 sequence is 13 residues long. The germline V gene encodes CDR1 SNHLY and CDR2 FYNNEI.

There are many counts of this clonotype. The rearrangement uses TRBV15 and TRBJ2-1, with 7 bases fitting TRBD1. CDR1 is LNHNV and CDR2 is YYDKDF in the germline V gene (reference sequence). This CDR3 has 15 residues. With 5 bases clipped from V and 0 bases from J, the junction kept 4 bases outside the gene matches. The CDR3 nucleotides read TGTGCCACCAGCCCTCGGACAGGCTCCTACAATGAGCAGTTCTTC. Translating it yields CATSPRTGSYNEQFF.

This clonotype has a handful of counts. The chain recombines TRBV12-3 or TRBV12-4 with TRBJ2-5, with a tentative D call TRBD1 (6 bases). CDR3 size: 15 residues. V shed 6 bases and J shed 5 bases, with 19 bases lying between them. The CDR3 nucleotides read TGTGCCAGCAGCCCGACTCAGGGGTTTGGGGAGACCCAGTACTTC. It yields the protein CASSPTQGFGETQYF.

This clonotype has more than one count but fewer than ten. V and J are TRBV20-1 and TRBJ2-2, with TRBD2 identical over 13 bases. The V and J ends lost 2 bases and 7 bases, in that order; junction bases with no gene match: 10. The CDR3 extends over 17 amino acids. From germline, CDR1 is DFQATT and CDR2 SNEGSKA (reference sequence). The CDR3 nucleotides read TGCAGTGCTAGATTGGCCCCACTAGCGGGAGGGATCGGGGAGCTGTTTTTT. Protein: CSARLAPLAGGIGELFF.

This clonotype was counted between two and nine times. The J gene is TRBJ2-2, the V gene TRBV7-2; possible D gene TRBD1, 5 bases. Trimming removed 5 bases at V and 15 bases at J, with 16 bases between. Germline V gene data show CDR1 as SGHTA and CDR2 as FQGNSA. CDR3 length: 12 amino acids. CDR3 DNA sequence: TGTGCCAGCAGCCCTTCTAAGGGGAAGGTGTTTTTT. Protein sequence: CASSPSKGKVFF.

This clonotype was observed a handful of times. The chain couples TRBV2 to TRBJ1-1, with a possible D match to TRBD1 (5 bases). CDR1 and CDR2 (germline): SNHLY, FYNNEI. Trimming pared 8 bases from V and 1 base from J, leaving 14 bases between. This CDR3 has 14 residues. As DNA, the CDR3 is TGTGCCAGCGATGGGGGGGTTCAGAACACTGAAGCTTTCTTT. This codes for CASDGGVQNTEAFF.

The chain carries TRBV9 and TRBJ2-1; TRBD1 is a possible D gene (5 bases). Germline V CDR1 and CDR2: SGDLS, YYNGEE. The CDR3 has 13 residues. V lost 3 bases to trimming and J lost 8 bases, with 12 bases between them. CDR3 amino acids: CASSARLGHEQFF. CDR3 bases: TGTGCCAGCAGCGCAAGATTGGGGCATGAGCAGTTCTTC.

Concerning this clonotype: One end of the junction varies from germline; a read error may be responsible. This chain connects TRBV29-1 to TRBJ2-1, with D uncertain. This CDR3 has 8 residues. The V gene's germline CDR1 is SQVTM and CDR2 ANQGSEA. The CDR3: CSANGQFF. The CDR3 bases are TGCAGCGCTAATGGGCAGTTCTTC.

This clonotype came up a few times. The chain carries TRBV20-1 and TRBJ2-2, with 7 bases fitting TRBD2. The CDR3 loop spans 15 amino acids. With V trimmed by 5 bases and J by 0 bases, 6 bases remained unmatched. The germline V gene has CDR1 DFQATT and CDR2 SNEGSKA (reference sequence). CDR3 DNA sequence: TGCAGTGCTCTTAGCGGGCTCGCGAACACCGGGGAGCTGTTTTTT. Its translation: CSALSGLANTGELFF.

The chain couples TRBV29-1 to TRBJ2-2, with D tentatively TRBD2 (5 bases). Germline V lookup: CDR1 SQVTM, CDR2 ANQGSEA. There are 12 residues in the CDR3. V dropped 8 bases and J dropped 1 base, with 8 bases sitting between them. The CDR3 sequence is CSTSGNTGELFF. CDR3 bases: TGCAGCACGAGCGGGAACACCGGGGAGCTGTTTTTT.

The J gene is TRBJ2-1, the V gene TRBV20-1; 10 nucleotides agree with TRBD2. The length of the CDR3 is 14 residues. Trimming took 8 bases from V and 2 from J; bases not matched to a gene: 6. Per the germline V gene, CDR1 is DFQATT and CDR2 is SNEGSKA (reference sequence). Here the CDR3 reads CSSQAGGTYNEQFF. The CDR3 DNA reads TGCAGTTCGCAAGCGGGAGGGACCTACAATGAGCAGTTCTTC.

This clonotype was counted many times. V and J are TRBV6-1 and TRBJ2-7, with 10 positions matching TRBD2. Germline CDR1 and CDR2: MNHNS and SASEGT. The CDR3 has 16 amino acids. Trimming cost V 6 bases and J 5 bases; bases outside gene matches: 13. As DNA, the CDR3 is TGTGCCAGCAGCTTCCCCTCCCCTAGCGGGAGCCACGAGCAGTACTTC. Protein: CASSFPSPSGSHEQYF.

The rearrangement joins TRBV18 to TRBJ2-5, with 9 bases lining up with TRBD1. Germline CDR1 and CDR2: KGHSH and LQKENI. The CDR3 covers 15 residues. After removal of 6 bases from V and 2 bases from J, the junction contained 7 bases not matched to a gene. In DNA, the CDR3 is TGTGCCAGCTCTTTGGACAGGGGCCTACAAGAGACCCAGTACTTC. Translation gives CASSLDRGLQETQYF.

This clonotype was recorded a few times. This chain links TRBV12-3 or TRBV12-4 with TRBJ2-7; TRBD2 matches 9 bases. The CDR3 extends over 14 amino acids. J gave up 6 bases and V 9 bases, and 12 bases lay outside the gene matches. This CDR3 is CASSPPVSGSEQYF. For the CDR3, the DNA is TGTGCCAGTTCGCCCCCCGTTAGCGGGAGCGAGCAGTACTTC.

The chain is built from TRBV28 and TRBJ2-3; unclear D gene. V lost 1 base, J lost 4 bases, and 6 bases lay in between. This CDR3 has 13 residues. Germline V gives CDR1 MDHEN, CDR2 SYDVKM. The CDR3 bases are TGTGCCAGCAGTTTATTGACCCCAGATACGCAGTATTTT. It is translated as CASSLLTPDTQYF.

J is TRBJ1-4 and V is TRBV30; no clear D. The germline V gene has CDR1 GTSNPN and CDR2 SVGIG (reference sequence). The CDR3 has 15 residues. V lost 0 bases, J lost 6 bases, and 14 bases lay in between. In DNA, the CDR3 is TGTGCCTGGAGTGTACGAGGGAGAATTGATGAAAAACTGTTTTTT. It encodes CAWSVRGRIDEKLFF.

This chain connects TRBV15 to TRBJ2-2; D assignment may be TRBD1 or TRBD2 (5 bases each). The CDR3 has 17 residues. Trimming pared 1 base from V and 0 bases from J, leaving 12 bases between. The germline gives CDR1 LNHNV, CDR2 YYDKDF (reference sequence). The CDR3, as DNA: TGTGCCACCAGCAGAGGCACCGGGGCCTCGAACACCGGGGAGCTGTTTTTT. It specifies CATSRGTGASNTGELFF.

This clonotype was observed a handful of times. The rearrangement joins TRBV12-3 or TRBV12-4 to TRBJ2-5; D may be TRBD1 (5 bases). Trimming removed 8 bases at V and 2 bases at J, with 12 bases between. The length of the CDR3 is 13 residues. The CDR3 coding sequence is TGTGCCAGCGGACCAGGGATTCAAGAGACCCAGTACTTC. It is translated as CASGPGIQETQYF.

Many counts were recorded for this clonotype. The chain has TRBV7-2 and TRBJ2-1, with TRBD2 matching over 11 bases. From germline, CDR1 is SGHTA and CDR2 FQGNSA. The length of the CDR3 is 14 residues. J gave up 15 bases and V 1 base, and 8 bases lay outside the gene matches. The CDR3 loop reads CASSLVAGGGPSFF. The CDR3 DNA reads TGTGCCAGCAGCTTAGTAGCGGGAGGGGGTCCATCGTTCTTC.

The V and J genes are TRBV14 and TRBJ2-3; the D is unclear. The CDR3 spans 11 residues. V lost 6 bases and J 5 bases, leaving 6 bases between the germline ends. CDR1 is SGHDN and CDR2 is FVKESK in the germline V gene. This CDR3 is CASRDEDTQYF. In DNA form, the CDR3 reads TGTGCCAGCAGAGATGAAGATACGCAGTATTTT.

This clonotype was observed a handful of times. The CDR3 DNA follows: TGCAGTGCTAGACCCCCGTTATACGATGGCTACACCTTC. Translating it yields CSARPPLYDGYTF. The chain links TRBV20-1 to TRBJ1-2, with D unclear. This CDR3 region has 13 residues. V was trimmed by 2 bases and J by 6 bases, leaving 13 bases between them. CDR1 is DFQATT and CDR2 is SNEGSKA in the germline V gene (reference sequence).

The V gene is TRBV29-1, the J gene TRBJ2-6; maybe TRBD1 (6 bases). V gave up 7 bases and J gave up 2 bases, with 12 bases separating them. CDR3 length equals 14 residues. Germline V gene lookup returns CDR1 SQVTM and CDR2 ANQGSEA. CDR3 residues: CSASGDTGANVLTF. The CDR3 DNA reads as TGCAGCGCTTCAGGGGATACTGGGGCCAACGTCCTGACTTTC.

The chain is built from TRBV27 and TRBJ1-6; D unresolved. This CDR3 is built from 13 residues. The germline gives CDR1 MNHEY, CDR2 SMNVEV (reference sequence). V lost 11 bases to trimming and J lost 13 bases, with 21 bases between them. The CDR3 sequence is CASPGSGRRPLHF. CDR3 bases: TGTGCCTCACCGGGCAGCGGGAGGAGGCCCCTCCACTTT.